The sequence of this T cell receptor (beta chain) was determined in a study of blood T cell repertoires in COVID-19. Turning to the study itself: Sites across the United States, Italy and Spain contributed samples from acute and convalescent COVID-19. PBMCs, B-cell-depleted T cells, or T cells were the source of the cDNA or gDNA that made up the material.

As processed by the authors: Estimation of nucleated cell counts was performed using reference gene primer amplification. Profiling relied on immunoSEQ multiplex PCR, and the TCRdb table lists in-frame clones only, not all of them. That table gives V, J and clone size, and the DNA gave D and trimming. The sample holds about 28,000 clones, 90% to 95% seen once. The Seattle site enrolled patients during active infection and followed them longitudinally. The sequenced sample consisted of peripheral blood. The clonotype originates from a woman in her 70s with COVID-19, enrolled during active disease.

The CDR3 DNA follows: TGTGCCAGCAGCCAAGATCTTGGACTGCCGGCCGAGCAGTACTTC. Its translation: CASSQDLGLPAEQYF. The genes are TRBV4-2 and TRBJ2-7; D perhaps matches TRBD2 (5 bases). CDR1 and CDR2 (germline): LGHNA, YNFKEQ. This CDR3 is 15 amino acids long. Trimming left V 0 bases short and J 6 bases short, with 15 bases between.